The clone carrying this T cell receptor beta chain was picked up a small number of times. The sample is drawn from a study of CD8 T cells in ankylosing spondylitis. This CDR3 has 13 residues. V was pared by 4 bases and J by 0 bases, with 6 bases between. Germline CDR1 reads SEHNR; CDR2 reads FQNEAQ (reference sequence). TCRdb re-called the 5' RACE reads with MiXCR, one entry per CDR3 protein. Altogether around 35,000 distinct CDR3 sequences are present, around 15% being singletons, with the ten largest covering under 35%. Sequencing was carried out using synovial fluid, either unsorted or a sorted T cell fraction (not recorded which). The chain has TRBV7-9 and TRBJ1-1; D remains unclear. This sequence originates from a male donor with ankylosing spondylitis. The CDR3 nucleotides read TGTGCCAGCAGCTCGGCCTTGAACACTGAAGCTTTCTTT. It yields the protein CASSSALNTEAFF.